A single sample is the source of the 31 T cell receptor beta chains below, sequenced in a study of CD8 T cells in Susac syndrome (dated by TCRdb to the late 2010s). The library came from the immunoSEQ multiplex PCR assay. RNA was extracted using the RNeasy kit, and about 0.5 to 1 microgram was reverse transcribed with random hexamers. TCRdb handled the public reads itself, with Q25 trimming in fastp and clone calling in MiXCR, and kept productive beta chains. Every entry covers one CDR3 protein and lists the most common genes and DNA from its rows. Across this sample there are about 130,000 distinct CDR3 sequences, with more than 85% seen only once. Over 0.3% of the sample rests with the top ten. Specimen: CD8+ T cells from PBMCs. These receptors all stem from a human donor with multiple sclerosis.

This chain uses TRBV12-3 or TRBV12-4 with TRBJ2-1; maybe TRBD1 (6 bases). Trimming shortened V by 6 bases and J by 7 bases, and 13 bases separated the two germline ends. This CDR3 region has 13 residues. Here the CDR3 reads CASSKTGLNEQFF. In nucleotides, the CDR3 is TGTGCCAGCAGCAAGACAGGTCTGAATGAGCAGTTCTTC.

The CDR3 here is CASSFSKRTGGYEQYF. The CDR3 DNA sequence: TGTGCCAGCAGTTTTTCTAAGAGGACAGGGGGCTACGAGCAGTACTTC. V is TRBV28 and J is TRBJ2-7; TRBD1 agrees at 10 bases. The junction had 8 bases not matched to a gene; V was cut back by 3 bases and J by 3 bases. This CDR3 region has 16 residues. CDR1 is MDHEN, CDR2 SYDVKM, per germline.

The chain joins TRBV5-1 to TRBJ2-1; D remains unclear. The V end was cut by 0 bases, the J end by 4 bases, with 17 bases between. The CDR3 loop spans 17 amino acids. Germline CDR1 is SGHRS and CDR2 is YFSETQ. In nucleotides, the CDR3 is TGCGCCAGCAGCTTGGTCGTGATCGCGGATCCTTACAATGAGCAGTTCTTC. It yields the protein CASSLVVIADPYNEQFF. Full variable domain (rest looked up from reference TRBV5-1 and TRBJ2-1): KAGVTQTPRYLIKTRGQQVTLSCSPISGHRSVSWYQQTPGQGLQFLFEYFSETQRNKGNFPGRFSGRQFSNSRSEMNVSTLELGDSALYLCASSLVVIADPYNEQFFGPGTRLTVL.

V gene TRBV13 combines with J gene TRBJ1-1; possibly TRBD1 for D (6 bases). The CDR3 is made up of 13 amino acids. Looked up from germline, CDR1 is PRHDT and CDR2 is FYEKMQ (reference sequence). Deletions cut 5 bases from V and 3 bases from J, with 10 bases between. The CDR3: CASSPRGDTEAFF. The CDR3 DNA is TGTGCCAGCAGCCCTAGGGGGGACACTGAAGCTTTCTTT.

V and J are TRBV9 and TRBJ2-5; 7 bases align to TRBD2. CDR1 and CDR2 (germline): SGDLS, YYNGEE. The V gene end was trimmed by 3 bases and the J gene end by 5 bases; junction bases not matched to a gene: 10. The CDR3 spans 15 residues. CDR3 DNA sequence: TGTGCCAGCAGCGCTCAACTAGCGCGGCGGGAGACCCAGTACTTC. Amino acids: CASSAQLARRETQYF.

This chain uses TRBV19 with TRBJ2-1; D remains ambiguous. This CDR3 is 13 amino acids long. Germline V lookup: CDR1 LNHDA, CDR2 SQIVND (reference sequence). Trimming cost V 3 bases and J 3 bases, with 6 bases left between them. CDR3 DNA: TGTGCCAGTAGTATTATGGGCTACAATGAGCAGTTCTTC. This codes for CASSIMGYNEQFF.

The sample holds one count of this clonotype. The chain joins TRBV11-2 to TRBJ2-7; D tentatively fits TRBD1 or TRBD2 (7 bases each). Trimming shortened V by 4 bases and J by 2 bases, and 18 bases separated the two germline ends. This CDR3 spans 16 amino acids. The germline gives CDR1 SGHAT, CDR2 FQNNGV. CDR3 sequence reads: CASSSQGGRGPYEQYF. The CDR3 DNA reads TGTGCCAGCAGCTCGCAGGGGGGGCGCGGTCCCTACGAGCAGTACTTC.

The CDR3 region has the DNA TGTGCCAGCAGCTTAGAATATGGGGAAGAGACCCAGTACTTC. It specifies CASSLEYGEETQYF. The rearrangement uses TRBV11-2 and TRBJ2-5; D not certain. Germline V gene data show CDR1 as SGHAT and CDR2 as FQNNGV. This CDR3 comprises 14 residues. V gave up 0 bases and J gave up 3 bases, with 8 bases separating them.

The chain links TRBV13 to TRBJ2-5; 7 bases match TRBD1. This CDR3 comprises 16 residues. CDR1 is PRHDT, CDR2 FYEKMQ, per germline (reference sequence). The ends lost 1 base at V and 0 bases at J; junction bases unmatched: 5. Here the CDR3 reads CASSLVDRVYQETQYF. CDR3 sequence (DNA): TGTGCCAGCAGCTTAGTCGACAGGGTGTACCAAGAGACCCAGTACTTC.

This sequence joins TRBV3-1 and TRBJ2-7; D may be TRBD1 (5 bases). This CDR3 is built from 15 residues. V lost 0 bases and J lost 3, with 12 bases in between. Per the germline V gene, CDR1 is LGHDT and CDR2 is YNNKEL (reference sequence). CDR3 sequence: CASSQEFGQGYEQYF. The CDR3 nucleotides read TGTGCCAGCAGCCAAGAATTTGGTCAGGGCTACGAGCAGTACTTC.

This clonotype was recorded once. The rearrangement links TRBV12-3 or TRBV12-4 to TRBJ1-3, with unresolved D. Trimming removed 8 bases from V and 0 bases from J, with 11 bases in between. The CDR3 has 14 amino acids. The CDR3 reads CASALTNSGNTIYF. Written as DNA, the CDR3 is TGTGCCAGCGCCTTGACGAACTCTGGAAACACCATATATTTT.

The V and J genes are TRBV10-3 and TRBJ2-2; TRBD1 agrees at 8 bases. Unmatched junction bases numbered 3, after V lost 9 bases and J lost 6 bases. This CDR3 contains 12 residues. Germline V CDR1 and CDR2: ENHRY, SYGVKD. DNA of the CDR3: TGTGCCATTTTGACAGGGGCCGGGGAGCTGTTTTTT. Translating gives CAILTGAGELFF.

The CDR3: CASSIGLGKGTDTQYF. In nucleotides, the CDR3 is TGTGCCAGTAGTATAGGATTGGGGAAGGGGACAGATACGCAGTATTTT. V gene TRBV19 combines with J gene TRBJ2-3; tentative D call: TRBD1 (5 bases). The CDR3 is 16 amino acids. Between the trimmed V and J ends, which lost 1 base and 3 bases, there was a span of 14 bases. CDR1 and CDR2 from the germline V gene are LNHDA and SQIVND (reference sequence).

V gene TRBV12-5 combines with J gene TRBJ1-5; D unresolved. Germline values: CDR1 LGHNT, CDR2 FRNRAP. CDR3 length: 13 residues. The V and J ends lost 1 base and 5 bases respectively, with 6 bases between them. The CDR3 region has the DNA TGTGCTAGTGGTTTGGAAACCTATCAGCCCCAGCATTTT. Protein: CASGLETYQPQHF.

V usage is TRBV13 and J usage is TRBJ1-2, with D possibly TRBD1 on 5 matching bases. Germline V CDR1 and CDR2: PRHDT, FYEKMQ (reference sequence). The CDR3 totals 12 residues. V dropped 6 bases and J dropped 7 bases, with 12 bases sitting between them. In DNA, the CDR3 is TGTGCCAGCAGGTGGGGGACGGGTGGCTACACCTTC. This encodes CASRWGTGGYTF. Full variable domain (outside the CDR3, taken from reference TRBV13 and TRBJ1-2): AAGVIQSPRHLIKEKRETATLKCYPIPRHDTVYWYQQGPGQDPQFLISFYEKMQSDKGSIPDRFSAQQFSDYHSELNMSSLELGDSALYFCASRWGTGGYTFGSGTRLTVV.

This clonotype has more than one count but fewer than ten. CDR3 bases: TGTGCCACCAGCGACTGGACAGGGCCCGAGCAGTACTTC. Translating it yields CATSDWTGPEQYF. V usage is TRBV24-1 and J usage is TRBJ2-7; 8 nucleotides align to TRBD1. V was pared by 7 bases and J by 6 bases, with 7 bases of the junction left unmatched. The germline CDR1 and CDR2 sequences are KGHDR and SFDVKD. This CDR3 has 13 amino acids.

The chain recombines TRBV4-1 with TRBJ1-6, with D perhaps TRBD1 (6 bases). Deletions cut 3 bases from V and 4 bases from J, with 16 bases between. The CDR3 has 17 amino acids. From germline, CDR1 is MGHRA and CDR2 YSYEKL. The CDR3 DNA sequence: TGCGCCAGCAGCCACATCATAGGGGGAGATTATAATTCACCCCTCCACTTT. Its translation is CASSHIIGGDYNSPLHF.

This rearrangement joins TRBV5-8 to TRBJ2-3; 11 bases fit TRBD2. The V and J ends lost 7 bases and 3 bases, in that order; junction bases with no gene match: 7. CDR1 SGHTS and CDR2 YDEGEE come from the germline V gene. This CDR3 region has 15 residues. DNA of the CDR3: TGTGCCAGCGGAAGGACTAGCGGGTTTACAGATACGCAGTATTTT. It specifies CASGRTSGFTDTQYF.

The chain joins TRBV7-2 to TRBJ1-3, with D hard to call. The CDR3 consists of 16 residues. Germline assignment: CDR1 SGHTA and CDR2 FQGNSA. Between the trimmed V and J ends, which lost 1 base and 0 bases, there was a span of 10 bases. The CDR3 spells CASSLVPRGSGNTIYF. DNA for the CDR3: TGTGCCAGCAGCTTAGTTCCTCGGGGCTCTGGAAACACCATATATTTT.

This chain connects TRBV13 to TRBJ2-5, with a possible D match to TRBD1 (5 bases). Germline CDR1 is PRHDT and CDR2 is FYEKMQ (reference sequence). CDR3 length: 14 residues. With 4 bases removed from V and 5 bases from J, the gap between germline ends came to 14 bases. This chain's CDR3 is CASSSRRGRETQYF. The CDR3 nucleotides read TGTGCCAGCAGCTCTCGAAGGGGCCGGGAGACCCAGTACTTC.

The rearrangement uses TRBV5-1 and TRBJ2-5, with TRBD2 matching over 10 bases. Germline lookup yields CDR1 SGHRS and CDR2 YFSETQ. The CDR3 length is 15 residues. The V segment lost 2 bases and the J segment 1 base; nucleotides outside the gene matches: 2. The CDR3 sequence is CASSLLAGTQETQYF. The DNA for the CDR3 is TGCGCCAGCAGCTTACTAGCGGGAACCCAAGAGACCCAGTACTTC.

V is TRBV6-5 and J is TRBJ2-2; TRBD2 aligns across 7 bases. The germline V gene has CDR1 MNHEY and CDR2 SVGAGI. V was pared by 0 bases and J by 6 bases, with 10 bases of the junction left unmatched. The CDR3 is 17 amino acids. Written as DNA, the CDR3 is TGTGCCAGCAGTTACTCGCGGCTGGGGGGGAGACCCGGGGAGCTGTTTTTT. Its protein product is CASSYSRLGGRPGELFF.

This rearrangement joins TRBV20-1 to TRBJ2-7, with D maybe TRBD1 (7 bases). The CDR3 runs to 15 residues. Trimming removed 3 bases at V and 3 bases at J, with 18 bases between. CDR1 DFQATT and CDR2 SNEGSKA come from the germline V gene (reference sequence). The CDR3 sequence: CSARGLRDSNYEQYF. CDR3 DNA sequence: TGCAGTGCTAGGGGACTCCGGGACAGCAACTACGAGCAGTACTTC.

This chain connects TRBV7-2 to TRBJ1-2; TRBD1 matches at 7 bases. This CDR3 contains 12 residues. The J segment lost 8 bases and the V segment lost 6 bases, leaving 6 bases of the junction unmatched. Germline assignment: CDR1 SGHTA and CDR2 FQGNSA. CDR3 in DNA: TGTGCCAGCAGTACAGGGGTTCGCGGCTACACCTTC. Translated, it gives CASSTGVRGYTF.

This chain uses TRBV7-9 with TRBJ2-2, with 7 nucleotides matching TRBD1. The V segment lost 5 bases and the J segment 6 bases; nucleotides outside the gene matches: 6. This CDR3 has 14 amino acids. CDR1 is SEHNR, CDR2 FQNEAQ, per germline (reference sequence). Written as DNA, the CDR3 is TGTGCCAGCAGCGCGCCACAGGGGTCCGGGGAGCTGTTTTTT. It encodes CASSAPQGSGELFF. Full variable domain (outside the CDR3, taken from reference TRBV7-9 and TRBJ2-2): DTGVSQNPRHKITKRGQNVTFRCDPISEHNRLYWYRQTLGQGPEFLTYFQNEAQLEKSRLLSDRFSAERPKGSFSTLEIQRTEQGDSAMYLCASSAPQGSGELFFGEGSRLTVL.

The chain links TRBV7-9 to TRBJ2-2, with D unclear. V dropped 0 bases and J dropped 6 bases, with 11 bases sitting between them. Germline V CDR1 and CDR2: SEHNR, FQNEAQ (reference sequence). The CDR3 runs 15 residues. CDR3 region: CASSLADVGSGELFF. For the CDR3, the DNA is TGTGCCAGCAGCTTAGCCGACGTGGGGTCCGGGGAGCTGTTTTTT. Looking up the rest from reference TRBV7-9 and TRBJ2-2 gives the full variable domain: DTGVSQNPRHKITKRGQNVTFRCDPISEHNRLYWYRQTLGQGPEFLTYFQNEAQLEKSRLLSDRFSAERPKGSFSTLEIQRTEQGDSAMYLCASSLADVGSGELFFGEGSRLTVL.

The gene calls are TRBV20-1 and TRBJ2-1; 8 nucleotides align to TRBD2. After removal of 6 bases from V and 1 base from J, the junction contained 11 bases not matched to a gene. In germline, CDR1 is DFQATT, CDR2 SNEGSKA (reference sequence). CDR3 length equals 16 residues. The CDR3 region has the DNA TGCAGTGCCCCCCCTCCGGGCGGGGGGTCCTACAATGAGCAGTTCTTC. It codes for CSAPPPGGGSYNEQFF.

This chain joins TRBV6-5 and TRBJ2-7; D is unclear. The CDR3 runs to 14 residues. Looked up from germline, CDR1 is MNHEY and CDR2 is SVGAGI. Deletions cut 2 bases from V and 5 bases from J, with 13 bases between. The CDR3 sequence is CASSYSTTQDEQYF. CDR3 nucleotides: TGTGCCAGCAGTTACAGCACTACCCAGGACGAGCAGTACTTC.

CDR3 sequence reads: CASSERESYNEQFF. DNA of the CDR3: TGTGCCAGCAGTGAACGGGAATCCTACAATGAGCAGTTCTTC. This chain connects TRBV6-5 to TRBJ2-1; D is possibly TRBD2 (5 bases). In germline, CDR1 is MNHEY, CDR2 SVGAGI. V lost 5 bases, J lost 1 base, and 9 bases lay in between. The CDR3 totals 14 residues.

The chain uses TRBV4-2 and TRBJ1-4, with TRBD1 matching over 10 bases. There are 15 residues in the CDR3. Germline V CDR1 and CDR2: LGHNA, YNFKEQ. After removal of 6 bases from V and 6 bases from J, the junction contained 7 bases not matched to a gene. CDR3 residues: CASSALGTGDEKLFF. CDR3 bases: TGTGCCAGCAGTGCACTCGGGACAGGGGATGAAAAACTGTTTTTT.

This chain uses TRBV5-1 with TRBJ1-1; D uncertain. Germline lookup yields CDR1 SGHRS and CDR2 YFSETQ. Trimming took 2 bases from V and 1 from J, leaving 15 bases between them. This CDR3 contains 16 residues. The chain's CDR3 is CASSFSNGPGNTEAFF. CDR3 in DNA: TGCGCCAGCAGCTTCTCAAACGGACCGGGGAACACTGAAGCTTTCTTT.